This entry is about one T cell receptor beta chain. Its antigen is not known. Use of 60 Vbeta and 13 Jbeta primers characterized the PCR. Measured with immunoSEQ multiplex PCR; TCRdb has only the in-frame clones, and not every one. Here the sample spans around 120,000 clones, 82% being singletons. V dropped 1 base and J dropped 3; count of bases not matched to a gene: 9. From germline, CDR1 is LGHNA and CDR2 YSLEER. The CDR3 runs 18 residues. The data were taken from a study of cytomegalovirus exposure and HLA in healthy donors. Study results and limitations: According to an earlier analysis, most TCR beta V segments yielded productive rearrangements about 90% or about 30% of the time.

The sequenced sample was PBMCs. The genes are TRBV4-3 and TRBJ2-3; 11 nucleotides match TRBD2. The TCR comes from a boy between 2 and 10 years old in good health and CMV-seronegative. In nucleotides, the CDR3 is TGCGCCAGCAGCCAAGCTGTAGCGGGGGGGCCTCGAACAGATACGCAGTATTTT. It translates to CASSQAVAGGPRTDTQYF.